One and the same sample provided the 12 T cell receptor beta chains below, sequenced in a study of blood T cell repertoires in COVID-19. The data were produced by immunoSEQ multiplex PCR, yet TCRdb's version contains in-frame clones alone and is incomplete. The sample includes fewer than 350,000 clones, roughly nine tenths of them seen just once. Specimen: PBMCs or T cells enriched from blood (not recorded which). Receptors were obtained from a middle-aged woman who had recovered from COVID-19.

J is TRBJ2-7 and V is TRBV18; D is possibly TRBD1 (5 bases). This CDR3 contains 15 residues. Trimming removed 5 bases from V and 7 bases from J, with 21 bases in between. Germline V lookup: CDR1 KGHSH, CDR2 LQKENI. In DNA form, the CDR3 reads TGTGCCAGCTCAGCAGGGCGTTTACCAGGGTGGGAGCAGTACTTC. It encodes CASSAGRLPGWEQYF. Using reference TRBV18 and TRBJ2-7 for the parts outside the CDR3, the full variable domain is NAGVMQNPRHLVRRRGQEARLRCSPMKGHSHVYWYRQLPEEGLKFMVYLQKENIIDESGMPKERFSAEFPKEGPSILRIQQVVRGDSAAYFCASSAGRLPGWEQYFGPGTRLTVT.

Points on this clone: Other DNA sequences in this sample translate to the same CDR3. V and J are TRBV5-6 and TRBJ1-1; D call uncertain. The V gene's germline CDR1 is SGHDT and CDR2 YYEEEE. Trimming removed 0 bases at V and 2 bases at J, with 5 bases between. CDR3 length: 13 amino acids. CDR3 loop: CASSLDINTEAFF. CDR3 coding DNA: TGTGCCAGCAGCTTGGATATCAACACTGAAGCTTTCTTT.

The rearrangement links TRBV27 to TRBJ1-2; no clear D. The CDR3 has 12 amino acids. The germline V and J ends were trimmed by 8 bases and 8 bases, with 15 bases remaining between them. Germline lookup yields CDR1 MNHEY and CDR2 SMNVEV (reference sequence). CDR3 protein: CASHSYRLGYTF. The CDR3 region has the DNA TGTGCCAGCCACAGTTATCGCCTAGGCTACACCTTC.

This clone was observed once. This chain uses TRBV7-2 with TRBJ2-7, with 7 bases identical to TRBD1. Looked up from germline, CDR1 is SGHTA and CDR2 is FQGNSA. CDR3 length: 15 amino acids. With 5 bases clipped from V and 2 bases from J, the junction kept 9 bases outside the gene matches. The CDR3 nucleotides are TGTGCCAGCAGCCAAAGACAGGGCGGCCCCTACGAGCAGTACTTC. It yields the protein CASSQRQGGPYEQYF.

The chain links TRBV18 to TRBJ1-2; D is possibly TRBD1 (6 bases). Germline CDR1 KGHSH, CDR2 LQKENI. Trimming removed 2 bases from V and 0 bases from J, with 13 bases in between. The CDR3 spans 16 residues. This CDR3 is CASSPGKNRANYGYTF. The CDR3 bases are TGTGCCAGCTCACCAGGAAAGAACAGGGCTAACTATGGCTACACCTTC. The variable domain in full, with the rest retrieved from reference TRBV18 and TRBJ1-2, is NAGVMQNPRHLVRRRGQEARLRCSPMKGHSHVYWYRQLPEEGLKFMVYLQKENIIDESGMPKERFSAEFPKEGPSILRIQQVVRGDSAAYFCASSPGKNRANYGYTFGSGTRLTVV.

The V gene is TRBV6-5, the J gene TRBJ2-1; D gene unclear. Trimming took off 7 bases at V and 8 bases at J, with 12 bases between the two ends. Germline values: CDR1 MNHEY, CDR2 SVGAGI. The CDR3 runs to 12 residues. The CDR3 protein is CASNQPSHEQFF. CDR3 bases: TGTGCCAGCAACCAGCCTAGTCATGAGCAGTTCTTC.

This clone was recorded only once. The junction and the germline gene differ at one end; a read error may be behind it. The chain recombines TRBV4-1 with TRBJ1-4; the match to TRBD1 covers 8 bases. The length of the CDR3 is 15 residues. Per germline, CDR1 MGHRA and CDR2 YSYEKL. In DNA form, the CDR3 reads TGCGCCAGCAGCCAACCTCCGGCGGGACAGGTCCCATCGATTTTT. Its translation: CASSQPPAGQVPSIF.

The chain carries TRBV2 and TRBJ1-4; unclear D gene. V lost 5 bases to trimming and J lost 7 bases, with 17 bases between them. Per the germline V gene, CDR1 is SNHLY and CDR2 is FYNNEI. The CDR3 extends over 15 amino acids. Written as DNA, the CDR3 is TGTGCCAGCAGTCTTCGCAGGTCACAAGGTGAAAAACTGTTTTTT. It translates to CASSLRRSQGEKLFF.

The CDR3 protein is CASSLGVGRIGETQYF. The CDR3 bases are TGTGCCAGCAGCTTAGGGGTGGGGAGGATCGGAGAGACCCAGTACTTC. This sequence joins TRBV7-3 and TRBJ2-5, with D perhaps matching TRBD2 (6 bases). CDR3 length equals 16 residues. Germline V CDR1 and CDR2: SGHTA, FQGTGA. With 2 bases removed from V and 4 bases from J, the gap between germline ends came to 17 bases.

The genes are TRBV4-3 and TRBJ2-5; D gene ambiguous. The CDR3 has 15 amino acids. Germline-derived CDR1 and CDR2 are LGHNA and YSLEER. Trimming removed 1 base from V and 5 bases from J, with 14 bases in between. This chain's CDR3 is CASSQVSSPRETQYF. In DNA, the CDR3 is TGCGCCAGCAGCCAAGTCTCCTCCCCCCGGGAGACCCAGTACTTC.

The chain employs TRBV6-4 and TRBJ1-1; possibly TRBD1 for D (5 bases). CDR1 MRHNA and CDR2 SNTAGT come from the germline V gene. V lost 6 bases to trimming and J lost 1 base, with 18 bases between them. The CDR3 consists of 16 residues. The CDR3 bases are TGTGCCAGCAGATCAGACAGTCAAGTGGGGAACACTGAAGCTTTCTTT. This gives the protein CASRSDSQVGNTEAFF.

This clone has only a few counts. The chain couples TRBV6-5 to TRBJ1-2, with a weak D call TRBD1 (6 bases). Looked up from germline, CDR1 is MNHEY and CDR2 is SVGAGI. The CDR3 is made up of 14 amino acids. The germline V and J ends were trimmed by 9 bases and 7 bases, with 21 bases remaining between them. This chain's CDR3 is CASRYQGREGGYTF. CDR3 nucleotides: TGTGCCAGTCGGTATCAGGGGAGGGAGGGTGGCTACACCTTC.